Each of the 10 T cell receptor beta chains below was sequenced from the same sample in a study of T cells in Graves' hyperthyroidism and ophthalmopathy. RNA transcripts gave rise to amplified TCR beta CDR3 regions. TCR CDR3 underwent first-round RT-PCR with the HTBI primer set. In TCRdb, the multiplex PCR reads were re-called with MiXCR into one record per CDR3 protein. The sample includes about 350,000 distinct CDR3 sequences, more than 11% of them seen just once. Sequencing was carried out using blood. Receptor source: a woman aged 30 to 39 with Graves' hyperthyroidism.

The chain couples TRBV25-1 to TRBJ2-3, with D unresolved. Germline V lookup: CDR1 MGHDK, CDR2 SYGVNS. CDR3 length: 11 amino acids. V was cut by 0 bases and J by 6 bases, with 1 base left in between. For the CDR3, the DNA is TGTGCCAGCAGTGAATATGATACGCAGTATTTT. Its translation: CASSEYDTQYF.

The CDR3 here is CASSQGWGGRGETQYF. The DNA of the CDR3 is TGCGCCAGCAGCCAAGGATGGGGCGGGAGAGGCGAGACCCAGTACTTC. The chain recombines TRBV4-1 with TRBJ2-5, with TRBD2 identical over 7 bases. Germline V CDR1 and CDR2: MGHRA, YSYEKL. CDR3 length: 16 residues. V dropped 1 base and J dropped 5; count of bases not matched to a gene: 10.

This clonotype has at least ten counts. The chain links TRBV7-2 to TRBJ1-3; D gene unclear. The CDR3 runs to 12 residues. Trimming pared 3 bases from V and 8 bases from J, leaving 8 bases between. Germline V gene lookup returns CDR1 SGHTA and CDR2 FQGNSA. CDR3 in amino acids: CASSFGRHTIYF. Written as DNA, the CDR3 is TGTGCCAGCAGCTTTGGTCGACACACCATATATTTT.

This clonotype was seen repeatedly, ten times or more. The chain recombines TRBV6-6 with TRBJ2-6, with D unresolved. The CDR3 has 16 residues. The germline V gene encodes CDR1 MNHNY and CDR2 SVGAGI (reference sequence). Trimming stripped 2 bases from V and 1 base from J, with 9 bases between. CDR3 nucleotides: TGTGCCAGCAGTTACACCCTCGGTTCTGGGGCCAACGTCCTGACTTTC. Protein product: CASSYTLGSGANVLTF.

This clonotype was found a few times. The chain carries TRBV11-2 and TRBJ2-7; 11 bases map to TRBD1. The germline V gene has CDR1 SGHAT and CDR2 FQNNGV. V shed 3 bases, J shed 3 bases, and the junction held 4 bases outside the gene matches. This CDR3 region has 15 residues. This CDR3 is CASSFGGQGVYEQYF. The CDR3 nucleotides read TGTGCCAGCAGCTTTGGGGGACAGGGGGTCTACGAGCAGTACTTC.

This clonotype turned up a few times. V and J are TRBV4-2 and TRBJ2-3; D ambiguous. Germline assignment: CDR1 LGHNA and CDR2 YNFKEQ. V was cut by 1 base and J by 0 bases, with 8 bases left in between. The CDR3 has 15 amino acids. In DNA form, the CDR3 reads TGTGCCAGCAGCCAAGGTCGGGCTAGCACAGATACGCAGTATTTT. It codes for CASSQGRASTDTQYF.

This clonotype showed up many times. As DNA, the CDR3 is TGTGCCAGCAGTTTAGCCCTTGGGTACGAGCAGTACTTC. This translates into CASSLALGYEQYF. The chain links TRBV28 to TRBJ2-7; D remains ambiguous. This CDR3 spans 13 amino acids. Between the trimmed V and J ends, which lost 2 bases and 4 bases, there was a span of 9 bases. CDR1 and CDR2 (germline): MDHEN, SYDVKM.

The V and J genes are TRBV24-1 and TRBJ2-7; 10 bases fit TRBD2. V gave up 4 bases and J gave up 3 bases; unmatched junction bases: 2. The CDR3 extends over 14 amino acids. In germline, CDR1 is KGHDR, CDR2 SFDVKD. The CDR3 nucleotides read TGTGCCACCAGTGAACTAGCGGGACTCTACGAGCAGTACTTC. This codes for CATSELAGLYEQYF.

The chain joins TRBV25-1 to TRBJ2-5; D may be TRBD1 (6 bases). The CDR3 is 14 residues long. Germline CDR1 MGHDK, CDR2 SYGVNS. Trimming stripped 2 bases from V and 5 bases from J, with 12 bases between. Here the CDR3 DNA reads TGTGCCAGCAGTGAACCCAGGGGCGGCGAGACCCAGTACTTC. Amino acid sequence: CASSEPRGGETQYF.

The table lists this clonotype with many counts. The rearrangement links TRBV2 to TRBJ1-5; D is unclear. CDR3 size: 13 residues. Germline CDR1 reads SNHLY; CDR2 reads FYNNEI. Between the trimmed V and J ends, which lost 6 bases and 6 bases, there was a span of 12 bases. The CDR3 coding sequence is TGTGCCAGCAGCCTCGACATTACTCAGCCCCAGCATTTT. Its translation is CASSLDITQPQHF.